A single sample gave rise to the 28 T cell receptor beta chains below, sequenced in a study of early T cells in non-severe SARS-CoV-2 infection. MiXCR was run by TCRdb on the 5' RACE reads, yielding one entry per CDR3 protein. In the table there are some 91,000 distinct CDR3 sequences, approximately 11% of which are singletons. Specimen: whole blood, collected at baseline. The receptors originated from an adult who was a healthcare worker with PCR-confirmed SARS-CoV-2 infection or an uninfected control (not recorded which).

The V gene is TRBV29-1, the J gene TRBJ1-1; perhaps TRBD1 as D (5 bases). V lost 3 bases to trimming and J lost 0 bases, with 8 bases between them. Per germline, CDR1 SQVTM and CDR2 ANQGSEA. This CDR3 is 13 amino acids long. The CDR3 is CSVEGQMNTEAFF. The CDR3 DNA reads TGCAGCGTTGAGGGGCAGATGAACACTGAAGCTTTCTTT.

This clonotype was counted a few times. The chain couples TRBV2 to TRBJ2-6, with 9 bases fitting TRBD1. Germline lookup yields CDR1 SNHLY and CDR2 FYNNEI. The length of the CDR3 is 16 residues. The trim removed 6 bases at V and 1 base at J, leaving 4 bases unmatched. For the CDR3, the DNA is TGTGCCAGCAGGGGACAGGGTATATCTGGGGCCAACGTCCTGACTTTC. It translates to CASRGQGISGANVLTF.

This clonotype occurred a few times. The rearrangement joins TRBV5-6 to TRBJ1-1; weak D call: TRBD1 (5 bases). Germline V gene lookup returns CDR1 SGHDT and CDR2 YYEEEE. Trimming pared 4 bases from V and 8 bases from J, leaving 12 bases between. This CDR3 has 12 residues. The CDR3 loop reads CASSILGVEAFF. The CDR3 DNA is TGTGCCAGCAGCATTTTGGGGGTAGAAGCTTTCTTT.

This clonotype appeared a few times. The chain employs TRBV12-3 or TRBV12-4 and TRBJ2-3, with TRBD1 matching 7 bases. The CDR3 runs 14 residues. V shed 2 bases and J 4 bases; nucleotides not matched to a gene: 3. The CDR3 bases are TGTGCCAGCAGTTTACGACAGGGTTCAGATACGCAGTATTTT. This gives the protein CASSLRQGSDTQYF.

The genes are TRBV7-9 and TRBJ2-1; no firm D call. CDR1 is SEHNR, CDR2 FQNEAQ, per germline (reference sequence). The ends were cut back, 11 bases at V and 0 bases at J, with 11 bases in the middle. The CDR3 runs to 13 residues. CDR3 residues: CAHSLYSYNEQFF. In DNA, the CDR3 is TGTGCCCACAGTCTTTACTCCTACAATGAGCAGTTCTTC.

This clonotype has ten or more counts. This chain links TRBV10-2 with TRBJ2-7, with a tentative D call TRBD2 (6 bases). The germline V gene encodes CDR1 WSHSY and CDR2 SAAADI. Trimming pared 6 bases from V and 6 bases from J, leaving 21 bases between. The CDR3 is 15 residues long. The CDR3 DNA sequence: TGCGCCAGCAGGGTTGCTAGCGCCGGCTGGGGCGAGCAGTACTTC. Its translation: CASRVASAGWGEQYF.

In this sample, this clonotype turned up many times. The gene calls are TRBV9 and TRBJ1-2; D is ambiguous. V was clipped by 0 bases and J by 2 bases, with 8 bases between them. There are 14 residues in the CDR3. The V gene's germline CDR1 is SGDLS and CDR2 YYNGEE. This CDR3 reads CASSVAPGNYGYTF. In DNA form, the CDR3 reads TGTGCCAGCAGCGTAGCCCCGGGGAACTATGGCTACACCTTC.

Comments on this clonotype: Likely a read error: the CDR3 ends without its conserved phenylalanine or tryptophan. The gene calls are TRBV7-2 and TRBJ1-6, with TRBD1 matching over 7 bases. Per the germline V gene, CDR1 is SGHTA and CDR2 is FQGNSA. The CDR3 extends over 17 amino acids. Trimming removed 0 bases from V and 7 bases from J; junction bases left unmatched: 9. The CDR3: CASSLALGGIGNSPLHS. CDR3 nucleotides: TGTGCCAGCAGCTTAGCGCTAGGGGGCATAGGAAATTCACCCCTCCACTCT.

This clonotype was observed once. The chain links TRBV28 to TRBJ2-3; 8 bases fit TRBD2. CDR1 is MDHEN, CDR2 SYDVKM, per germline. This CDR3 has 16 amino acids. The V and J ends lost 6 bases and 1 base, in that order; junction bases with no gene match: 9. CDR3 sequence: CASRVASGGGTDTQYF. As DNA, the CDR3 is TGTGCCAGCAGGGTAGCCTCGGGGGGGGGCACAGATACGCAGTATTTT.

This clonotype was recorded many times. The chain uses TRBV4-2 and TRBJ2-3; D unclear. Trimming left V 0 bases short and J 3 bases short, with 10 bases between. This CDR3 region has 15 residues. Germline assignment: CDR1 LGHNA and CDR2 YNFKEQ. The CDR3 DNA reads TGTGCCAGCAGCCAAGATAGGTTGGGGACAGATACGCAGTATTTT. Translating gives CASSQDRLGTDTQYF.

A note on this clonotype: Being one base from a much bigger clone, this may be a read error. The chain uses TRBV30 and TRBJ1-4; D is unresolved. Trimming removed 3 bases from V and 0 bases from J, with 8 bases in between. CDR3 length equals 14 residues. Germline-derived CDR1 and CDR2 are GTSNPN and SVGIG (reference sequence). The CDR3 sequence is CAWRQSATNEKLFF. The CDR3 DNA reads TGTGCCTGGAGACAGAGCGCAACTAATGAAAAACTGTTTTTT.

The CDR3 spells CASSLLGGHNIQYF. The CDR3 bases are TGCGCCAGCAGCCTCTTGGGGGGTCATAACATTCAGTACTTC. V and J are TRBV5-1 and TRBJ2-4; a possible D gene is TRBD2 (6 bases). Trimming took 4 bases from V and 7 from J, leaving 15 bases between them. Germline CDR1 is SGHRS and CDR2 is YFSETQ. This CDR3 is 14 amino acids long.

There are many counts of this clonotype. The CDR3 loop is CSASFLAGQSYEQYF. The CDR3 DNA is TGCAGTGCTAGCTTCCTAGCGGGACAGTCGTACGAGCAGTACTTC. The chain has TRBV20-1 and TRBJ2-7; 9 bases agree with TRBD2. Trimming took 3 bases from V and 4 from J; bases not matched to a gene: 10. Germline V gene data show CDR1 as DFQATT and CDR2 as SNEGSKA (reference sequence). The CDR3 runs 15 residues.

The table lists this clonotype with a few counts. This chain uses TRBV5-4 with TRBJ2-3, with 7 bases fitting TRBD2. Per the germline V gene, CDR1 is SGHNT and CDR2 is YYREEE (reference sequence). The junction had 5 bases not matched to a gene; V was cut back by 4 bases and J by 6 bases. The CDR3 covers 13 residues. In DNA, the CDR3 is TGTGCCAGCAGCACCGCTAGCGGTGATACGCAGTATTTT. It specifies CASSTASGDTQYF. Using reference TRBV5-4 and TRBJ2-3 for the parts outside the CDR3, the full variable domain is ETGVTQSPTHLIKTRGQQVTLRCSSQSGHNTVSWYQQALGQGPQFIFQYYREEENGRGNFPPRFSGLQFPNYSSELNVNALELDDSALYLCASSTASGDTQYFGPGTRLTVL.

This clonotype showed up many times. The chain recombines TRBV2 with TRBJ2-2; 10 bases are shared with TRBD2. The V and J ends lost 5 bases and 4 bases, in that order; junction bases with no gene match: 4. The length of the CDR3 is 15 residues. CDR1 and CDR2 (germline): SNHLY, FYNNEI. In nucleotides, the CDR3 is TGTGCCAGCAGTCGAGCGGGAGGGGCCACCGGGGAGCTGTTTTTT. Translated: CASSRAGGATGELFF.

In its sample, this clonotype was seen a few times. This chain connects TRBV7-9 to TRBJ1-4; D is uncertain. The CDR3 sequence is 15 residues long. Germline V lookup: CDR1 SEHNR, CDR2 FQNEAQ (reference sequence). Trimming cost V 2 bases and J 0 bases, with 7 bases left between them. The CDR3 DNA reads as TGTGCCAGCAGCTTACAGGCGGCAACTAATGAAAAACTGTTTTTT. This codes for CASSLQAATNEKLFF.

This clonotype was counted at least ten times. The chain is built from TRBV30 and TRBJ1-2, with no clear D. Germline loops: CDR1 GTSNPN, CDR2 SVGIG (reference sequence). Trimming took 1 base from V and 8 from J, leaving 11 bases between them. The length of the CDR3 is 12 residues. The DNA of the CDR3 is TGTGCCTGGAGTGATAGCATTCGAGGCTACACCTTC. As protein: CAWSDSIRGYTF.

This clonotype was recorded many times. The genes are TRBV20-1 and TRBJ2-3; tentative D call: TRBD2 (5 bases). Germline-derived CDR1 and CDR2 are DFQATT and SNEGSKA (reference sequence). With 1 base removed from V and 1 base from J, the gap between germline ends came to 12 bases. The CDR3 is 15 amino acids. The CDR3 sequence: CSARVNGDGTDTQYF. Written as DNA, the CDR3 is TGCAGTGCTAGAGTAAACGGGGATGGCACAGATACGCAGTATTTT.

The genes are TRBV12-3 or TRBV12-4 and TRBJ1-1; maybe TRBD1 (5 bases). CDR3 length: 15 residues. V was trimmed by 7 bases and J by 2 bases, leaving 17 bases between them. CDR3 protein: CASTMRRRGNTEAFF. CDR3 DNA sequence: TGTGCCAGCACCATGCGGAGGAGGGGCAACACTGAAGCTTTCTTT.

This clonotype was recorded a few times. The chain uses TRBV19 and TRBJ1-5, with 8 bases that match TRBD1. Germline V lookup: CDR1 LNHDA, CDR2 SQIVND (reference sequence). The V and J ends lost 0 bases and 5 bases, in that order; junction bases with no gene match: 3. The CDR3 spans 15 residues. DNA for the CDR3: TGTGCCAGTAGTATAGACGGACAGGGACATCAGCCCCAGCATTTT. Translation: CASSIDGQGHQPQHF.

This clonotype turned up a few times. The chain carries TRBV24-1 and TRBJ2-1; 9 nucleotides align to TRBD2. This CDR3 contains 13 residues. The ends lost 9 bases at V and 5 bases at J; junction bases unmatched: 4. Per the germline V gene, CDR1 is KGHDR and CDR2 is SFDVKD. CDR3 region: CATGTSKNNEQFF. CDR3 sequence (DNA): TGTGCCACCGGGACTAGCAAAAACAATGAGCAGTTCTTC.

The V gene is TRBV4-2, the J gene TRBJ1-5; D possibly corresponds to TRBD1 (6 bases). This CDR3 region has 14 residues. Per germline, CDR1 LGHNA and CDR2 YNFKEQ. Deletions cut 4 bases from V and 3 bases from J, with 10 bases between. Here the CDR3 DNA reads TGTGCCAGCAGCCGAACAGGGTCCAATCAGCCCCAGCATTTT. This sequence encodes CASSRTGSNQPQHF.

This clonotype was detected ten times or more. This chain links TRBV21-1 with TRBJ1-5; the table's D gene call, TRBD1, was not cross checked with the DNA. TRBV21-1 is described as a pseudogene. The CDR3 runs 19 residues. The CDR3 loop reads CASSKVPGQGEYSNQPQHF. CDR3 nucleotide sequence: TGTGCCAGCAGCAAAGTACCAGGACAGGGGGAATATAGCAATCAGCCCCAGCATTTT.

This clonotype was picked up many times. The chain joins TRBV7-9 to TRBJ2-1; 14 nucleotides agree with TRBD2. The CDR3 consists of 20 residues. Per germline, CDR1 SEHNR and CDR2 FQNEAQ (reference sequence). Unmatched junction bases numbered 12, after V lost 5 bases and J lost 0 bases. Here the CDR3 DNA reads TGTGCCAGCAGCCAACCGGCCGGGACTAGCGGGGGCCTCTCCTACAATGAGCAGTTCTTC. Its protein product is CASSQPAGTSGGLSYNEQFF.

The V and J genes are TRBV29-1 and TRBJ2-3; perhaps TRBD1 as D (6 bases). The CDR3 is made up of 12 amino acids. Germline V gene lookup returns CDR1 SQVTM and CDR2 ANQGSEA. Between the trimmed V and J ends, which lost 5 bases and 3 bases, there was a span of 9 bases. The CDR3 nucleotides read TGCAGCGTTCAGGGGAAAACAGATACGCAGTATTTT. Translation: CSVQGKTDTQYF.

The sample holds a few counts of this clonotype. DNA for the CDR3: TGTGCCAGCAGCTTTCCAGGGGCCACAAGTTCGGAAAAACTGTTTTTT. Its protein is CASSFPGATSSEKLFF. V usage is TRBV7-8 and J usage is TRBJ1-4; D perhaps matches TRBD1 (6 bases). Germline V gives CDR1 SGHVS, CDR2 FQNEAQ. V dropped 3 bases and J dropped 8 bases, with 19 bases sitting between them. The CDR3 sequence is 16 residues long. Full variable domain (missing parts from reference TRBV7-8 and TRBJ1-4): GAGVSQSPRYKVAKRGQDVALRCDPISGHVSLFWYQQALGQGPEFLTYFQNEAQLDKSGLPSDRFFAERPEGSVSTLKIQRTQQEDSAVYLCASSFPGATSSEKLFFGSGTQLSVL.

The chain carries TRBV30 and TRBJ1-1; D not resolved. Looked up from germline, CDR1 is GTSNPN and CDR2 is SVGIG (reference sequence). CDR3 length: 15 residues. The V gene lost 5 bases and the J gene lost 4 bases, with 20 bases spanning the gap. The CDR3 nucleotides read TGTGCCTGGGAGGGAGGCTTGTCTGCGGGCACTGAAGCTTTCTTT. This codes for CAWEGGLSAGTEAFF.

V and J are TRBV14 and TRBJ1-2; D perhaps matches TRBD1 (5 bases). CDR3 size: 15 residues. CDR1 and CDR2 (germline): SGHDN, FVKESK. Deletions cut 4 bases from V and 7 bases from J, with 19 bases between. The CDR3 protein is CASSRALSVGGGYTF. CDR3 DNA sequence: TGTGCCAGCAGCCGAGCCCTCTCGGTTGGGGGTGGCTACACCTTC.